Listed below are T cell receptor beta chains from one sample, sequenced in a study of T cell responses to AZD1222 COVID-19 vaccine. Method: immunoSEQ multiplex PCR; TCRdb's copy keeps in-frame clones and lacks some. Of fewer than 120,000 clones in the sample, less than 90% are singletons; the top ten hold more than 1.5%. The specimen comprised peripheral blood, sampled on day 0 of AZD1222 vaccination. These TCRs come from an adult in good health. Each CDR3 is given with its conserved first and last residue. D genes are given only for firm matches. Size tells how often a clone was seen (once, few, many) or the class of an expanded clone, and some rows leave it out.

TRBJ2-3 - TRBV1 - 18 TGCACCAGCAGCCAAGTCGCTACTAGCGGGAGGGTGAATAACTCGCAGTATTTT CTSSQVATSGRVNNSQYF
TRBJ1-2 - TRBV2 - 12 TGTGCCAGCAGTGAAATGGGGGATGGCTACACCTTC CASSEMGDGYTF
TRBJ2-1 - TRBV25-1 TRBD2 13 TGTGCCAGCAGTGATAGCGGGAACAATGAGCAGTTCTTC CASSDSGNNEQFF
TRBJ1-1 - TRBV7-2 - 15 TGTGCCAGCAGTCTTATGGGTGGAGCGAACACTGAAGCTTTCTTT CASSLMGGANTEAFF
TRBJ1-2 - TRBV18 - 15 TGTGCCAGCTCACCACAGGGAGCTACCTACTATGGCTACACCTTC CASSPQGATYYGYTF
TRBJ2-2 - TRBV20-1 TRBD2 14 TGCAGTGCTAGTATTAGCGGGGCTACCGGGGAGCTGTTTTTT CSASISGATGELFF
TRBJ1-1 - TRBV7-2 TRBD1 14 TGTGCCAGCAGCCCACGACAGGGGGTTACCGAAGCTTTCTTT CASSPRQGVTEAFF
TRBJ2-1 - TRBV4-2 - 15 TGTGCCAGCAGCCAAGCGGGAACCCTTGCGGATGAGCAGTTCTTC CASSQAGTLADEQFF
TRBJ2-1 - TRBV9 - 12 TGTGCCAGCAGAGGCGGCGGCAATGAGCAGTTCTTC CASRGGGNEQFF
TRBJ1-6 - TRBV5-6 TRBD1 16 TGTGCCAGCAGCTCTCCGGGACAGGGTTATAATTCACCCCTCCACTTT CASSSPGQGYNSPLHF
TRBJ1-1 few TRBV2 - 15 TGTGCCACCCGAGCTACCAATCTGCTGAACACTGAAGCTTTCTTT CATRATNLLNTEAFF
TRBJ2-5 - TRBV10-3 TRBD2 16 TGTGCCATCAGTGAGGGGGCTAGCGGGAGAGGAGAGACCCAGTACTTC CAISEGASGRGETQYF
TRBJ1-6 - TRBV5-1 TRBD1 15 TGCGCCAGCAGCTTGCCAGGGGGGAATAATTCACCCCTCCACTTT CASSLPGGNNSPLHF
TRBJ1-1 - TRBV5-1 - 17 TGCGCCAGCAGCTTCGGGGAAATTGACGGTATGAACACTGAAGCTTTCTTT CASSFGEIDGMNTEAFF
TRBJ2-3 - TRBV24-1 TRBD1 15 TGTGCCACCAGTGCGGGACAGGGCAGAGCAGATACGCAGTATTTT CATSAGQGRADTQYF
TRBJ2-7 - TRBV2 TRBD2 16 TGTGCCAGCAGTGAAGGCGGACTAGCGCGTTCCTACGAGCAGTACTTC CASSEGGLARSYEQYF
TRBJ1-4 - TRBV7-9 TRBD1 13 TGTGCCAGCAGCCGGGACAGGGATGAAAAACTGTTTTTT CASSRDRDEKLFF
TRBJ2-1 once TRBV28 - 14 TGTGCCAGCAGATTGGGCCAATTGGATAACGGGCAGTTCTTC CASRLGQLDNGQFF
TRBJ2-1 - TRBV4-2 TRBD2 16 TGTGCCAGCAGCCAAGTCCCCACTAGCGGGTACAATGAGCAGTTCTTC CASSQVPTSGYNEQFF
TRBJ1-6 - TRBV2 TRBD1 17 TGTGCCAGCACCGGTGACAGGGGGGAATCCTATAATTCACCCCTCCACTTT CASTGDRGESYNSPLHF
TRBJ1-2 - TRBV29-1 - 13 TGCAGCGTTGTTGTGATGGCAAACTATGGCTACACCTTC CSVVVMANYGYTF
TRBJ1-1 - TRBV5-1 - 11 TGCGCCAGCACGGGTAACACTGAAGCTTTCTTT CASTGNTEAFF
TRBJ1-2 - TRBV7-6 - 13 TGTGCCAGCAGCCCTGCGGGGGGAGGCGGCTACACCTTC CASSPAGGGGYTF
TRBJ2-7 - TRBV27 - 13 TGTGCCAGCAGTACCCGACAGTTATACGAGCAGTACTTC CASSTRQLYEQYF
TRBJ1-1 - TRBV5-1 - 18 TGCGCCAGCAGCTTGCTGGCGCCTCGGAAGGGGCCACGATATTGGGCTTTCTTT CASSLLAPRKGPRYWAFF
TRBJ2-5 - TRBV6-5 - 12 TGTGCCAGCAGTTACCCAGGGCAGACCCAGTACTTC CASSYPGQTQYF
TRBJ2-1 - TRBV14 - 18 TGTGCCAGCAGCCCCCACGAAGGGCGGGGAAGCTCCTACAATGAGCAGTTCTTC CASSPHEGRGSSYNEQFF
TRBJ2-2 few TRBV4-1 TRBD2 16 TGCGCCAGCAGCCGGGGACTAGCGGGGCTCGGCGGGGAGCTGTTTTTT CASSRGLAGLGGELFF
TRBJ2-6 - TRBV29-1 TRBD1 17 TGCAGCGCGCTAGTCCGGGACAGAAACTCTGGGGCCAACGTCCTGACTTTC CSALVRDRNSGANVLTF
TRBJ1-3 - TRBV12-5 - 15 TGTGCTAGTGGTGACCCTGGACGGACTGGAAACACCATATATTTT CASGDPGRTGNTIYF
TRBJ1-1 - TRBV6-6 - 17 TGTGCCAGCAGTCTAGGGACTATCCGGATGATGAACACTGAAGCTTTCTTT CASSLGTIRMMNTEAFF
TRBJ1-2 - TRBV3-1/TRBV3-2 TRBD1 13 TGTGCCAGCAGCTCGAGGGGGCAACGGGGCTACACCTTC CASSSRGQRGYTF